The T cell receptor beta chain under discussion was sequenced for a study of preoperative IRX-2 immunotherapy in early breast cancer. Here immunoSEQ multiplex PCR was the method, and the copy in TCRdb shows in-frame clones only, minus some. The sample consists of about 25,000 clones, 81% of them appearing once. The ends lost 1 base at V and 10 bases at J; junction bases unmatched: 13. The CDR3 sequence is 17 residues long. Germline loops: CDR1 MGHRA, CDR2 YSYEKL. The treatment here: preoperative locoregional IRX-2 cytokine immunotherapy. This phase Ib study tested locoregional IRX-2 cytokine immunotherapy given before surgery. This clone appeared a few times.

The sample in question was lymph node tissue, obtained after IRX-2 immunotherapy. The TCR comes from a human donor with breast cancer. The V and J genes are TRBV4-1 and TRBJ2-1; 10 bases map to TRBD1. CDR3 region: CASSQASGDRGRGEQFF. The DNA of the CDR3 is TGCGCCAGCAGCCAAGCCAGCGGGGACAGGGGCAGAGGAGAGCAGTTCTTC.